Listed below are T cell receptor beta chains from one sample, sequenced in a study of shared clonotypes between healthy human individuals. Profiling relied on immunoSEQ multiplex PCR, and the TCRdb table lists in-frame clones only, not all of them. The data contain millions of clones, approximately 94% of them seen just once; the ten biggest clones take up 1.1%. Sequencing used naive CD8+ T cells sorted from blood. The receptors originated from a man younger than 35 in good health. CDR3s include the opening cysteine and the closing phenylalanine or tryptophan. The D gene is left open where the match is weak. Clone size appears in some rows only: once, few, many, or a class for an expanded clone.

CASSLDRRTLEGNTEAFF TGTGCCAGCAGCTTAGATAGGCGGACTCTGGAGGGGAACACTGAAGCTTTCTTT - TRBJ1-1 - TRBV7-8
CASSWGTQGTEQYF TGTGCCAGCAGTTGGGGGACACAGGGTACCGAGCAGTACTTC - TRBJ2-7 - TRBV6-5
CASSFDSGGLYEQYF TGTGCCAGCAGCTTCGACAGCGGGGGCCTCTACGAGCAGTACTTC - TRBJ2-7 TRBD2 TRBV13
CASSATLGQADTQYF TGTGCCAGCAGCGCCACATTAGGACAGGCGGATACGCAGTATTTT - TRBJ2-3 TRBD1 TRBV9
CASGPHRDLKGQYF TGTGCTAGTGGCCCCCACAGGGACCTTAAAGGGCAGTACTTC - TRBJ2-7 - TRBV12-5
CASSNSGGETNTIYF TGTGCCAGCAGCAACTCTGGAGGGGAGACAAACACCATATATTTT - TRBJ1-3 - TRBV7-9
CASSLGQGVEKLFF TGTGCCAGCAGTTTGGGCCAGGGGGTTGAAAAACTGTTTTTT - TRBJ1-4 TRBD1 TRBV6-5
CASSPEGGGDIDEQYF TGTGCCAGCAGCCCGGAGGGCGGGGGAGATATCGACGAGCAGTACTTC - TRBJ2-7 TRBD2 TRBV7-9
CASSTNPRTGFNQPQHF TGTGCCAGCAGTACCAATCCCAGGACAGGGTTTAATCAGCCCCAGCATTTT - TRBJ1-5 TRBD1 TRBV28
CASSSPGWAYEQYF TGTGCCAGCAGTTCCCCGGGTTGGGCCTACGAGCAGTACTTC - TRBJ2-7 - TRBV27
CASSRTGASYEQYF TGTGCCAGCAGCAGGACAGGGGCTAGCTACGAGCAGTACTTC once TRBJ2-7 TRBD1 TRBV28
CASSLAGGQEKLFF TGTGCCAGCAGCCTGGCGGGGGGACAGGAAAAACTGTTTTTT - TRBJ1-4 TRBD1 TRBV7-9
CSVEGTGMNTEAFF TGCAGCGTTGAGGGGACGGGGATGAACACTGAAGCTTTCTTT - TRBJ1-1 - TRBV29-1
CATTSDDSYEQYF TGTGCCACCACCTCGGACGACAGCTACGAGCAGTACTTC - TRBJ2-7 - TRBV28
CASSLGWGVQLEQFF TGTGCCAGCAGTTTGGGGTGGGGGGTACAACTCGAGCAGTTCTTC - TRBJ2-1 - TRBV28
CASSPRDIAGVRETQYF TGTGCCAGCAGTCCACGGGATATAGCGGGAGTTAGAGAGACCCAGTACTTC - TRBJ2-5 TRBD2 TRBV27
CASSFTGWTEAFF TGTGCCAGCAGCTTTACCGGTTGGACTGAAGCTTTCTTT - TRBJ1-1 - TRBV7-2
CASSARLAGGPTDTQYF TGTGCCAGCAGTGCCAGACTAGCGGGAGGGCCCACAGATACGCAGTATTTT - TRBJ2-3 TRBD2 TRBV2
CASSFSRTGEQYF TGTGCCAGCAGTTTTTCCCGGACGGGGGAGCAGTACTTC once TRBJ2-7 - TRBV27
CASSFSGGATEAFF TGTGCCAGCAGTTTCTCAGGGGGCGCAACTGAAGCTTTCTTT - TRBJ1-1 TRBD1 TRBV27
CASSLNSAYEQYF TGTGCCAGCAGCTTAAATAGCGCCTACGAGCAGTACTTC - TRBJ2-7 - TRBV7-6
CASSITPRLAGGAGSYNEQFF TGTGCCAGCAGTATAACCCCCCGACTAGCGGGGGGGGCGGGGTCCTACAATGAGCAGTTCTTC - TRBJ2-1 TRBD2 TRBV28
CASTERGALREKLFF TGTGCCAGCACCGAGAGGGGGGCGCTTCGAGAAAAACTGTTTTTT - TRBJ1-4 - TRBV6-1
CATGGGYEQYF TGTGCCACCGGGGGGGGATACGAGCAGTACTTC - TRBJ2-7 TRBD2 TRBV27
CASSSLAGVTDTQYF TGTGCCAGCAGCTCACTAGCGGGGGTGACAGATACGCAGTATTTT - TRBJ2-3 TRBD2 TRBV7-8
CASSSPTDTEAFF TGTGCCAGCAGCTCCCCGACGGACACTGAAGCTTTCTTT once TRBJ1-1 - TRBV11-2
CASSDWAGGANEQFF TGTGCCAGCAGTGACTGGGCGGGGGGTGCGAATGAGCAGTTCTTC - TRBJ2-1 TRBD2 TRBV6-4
CTSSHQIVNTEAFF TGCACCAGCAGCCACCAGATTGTGAACACTGAAGCTTTCTTT - TRBJ1-1 - TRBV1
CASSQFQGDGEKLFF TGCGCCAGCAGCCAATTCCAGGGTGACGGTGAAAAACTGTTTTTT - TRBJ1-4 - TRBV4-1
CASSGPGQGLEQYF TGTGCCAGCAGCGGACCGGGACAGGGTCTCGAGCAGTACTTC - TRBJ2-7 TRBD1 TRBV5-5
CATADRGLTGELFF TGTGCCACCGCGGACAGGGGTCTCACCGGGGAGCTGTTTTTT - TRBJ2-2 TRBD1 TRBV15
CASSGGYSLNTEAFF TGTGCCAGCAGTGGGGGGTACAGTTTGAACACTGAAGCTTTCTTT once TRBJ1-1 - TRBV6-1
CASSLGGAYSNQPQHF TGTGCCAGCAGTTTAGGCGGGGCGTATAGCAATCAGCCCCAGCATTTT once TRBJ1-5 - TRBV27
CASSFGGEGTGELFF TGTGCCAGCAGTTTCGGGGGAGAGGGGACCGGGGAGCTGTTTTTT - TRBJ2-2 - TRBV27
CASSWGLAESTDTQYF TGTGCCAGCAGCTGGGGACTAGCGGAAAGCACAGATACGCAGTATTTT - TRBJ2-3 TRBD2 TRBV7-2
CASSLGRGDSPLHF TGTGCCAGCAGCTTAGGGAGAGGGGATTCACCCCTCCACTTT few TRBJ1-6 - TRBV7-9
CASSHLAGVDYEQYF TGCGCCAGCAGCCATCTAGCGGGGGTCGACTACGAGCAGTACTTC - TRBJ2-7 TRBD2 TRBV4-1
CASRSQGTGELFF TGTGCCAGCAGATCACAGGGCACCGGGGAGCTGTTTTTT - TRBJ2-2 - TRBV5-6
CAWSATGGDQPQHF TGTGCCTGGAGTGCGACCGGAGGGGATCAGCCCCAGCATTTT - TRBJ1-5 - TRBV30
CASSMTSGTYTDTQYF TGTGCCAGCAGCATGACTAGCGGGACCTACACAGATACGCAGTATTTT once TRBJ2-3 TRBD2 TRBV9
CASSDAMGEQYF TGTGCCAGCAGCGACGCCATGGGGGAGCAGTACTTC - TRBJ2-7 - TRBV13
CASTLAGGTLHF TGTGCCAGCACCCTAGCGGGAGGTACCCTCCACTTT - TRBJ1-6 - TRBV28
CASSQETGLAKNIQYF TGCGCCAGCAGCCAAGAGACAGGACTAGCCAAAAACATTCAGTACTTC - TRBJ2-4 - TRBV4-1
CASSIGGQQETQYF TGTGCCAGTAGTATAGGGGGGCAGCAAGAGACCCAGTACTTC - TRBJ2-5 - TRBV19
CASSGDRRYGYTF TGCGCCAGCAGTGGAGACAGGCGTTATGGCTACACCTTC few TRBJ1-2 - TRBV10-1
CASSLVADYGYTF TGTGCCAGCAGCTTGGTGGCAGACTATGGCTACACCTTC - TRBJ1-2 - TRBV5-8
CASSPLGDRGTEGYTF TGTGCCAGCAGCCCCTTAGGCGACAGGGGAACGGAGGGCTACACCTTC - TRBJ1-2 TRBD1 TRBV13
CASSPLRGGYNEQFF TGTGCCAGCAGCCCCCTGCGGGGGGGATACAATGAGCAGTTCTTC - TRBJ2-1 TRBD2 TRBV7-9
CASSHKLQSSYEQYF TGCGCCAGCAGCCACAAACTGCAGAGCTCCTACGAGCAGTACTTC - TRBJ2-7 - TRBV4-1
CASSLVVGNDYGYTF TGTGCCAGCAGCTTAGTGGTAGGGAACGACTATGGCTACACCTTC - TRBJ1-2 - TRBV7-8
CASSLGIISGNTIYF TGTGCCAGCAGCTTAGGGATCATCTCTGGAAACACCATATATTTT - TRBJ1-3 - TRBV7-2
CASSYTGGWNEQFF TGTGCCAGCAGTTACACGGGGGGCTGGAATGAGCAGTTCTTC - TRBJ2-1 - TRBV6-5
CASRGAGLDLNEQFF TGTGCCAGCAGGGGAGCGGGACTCGACCTAAATGAGCAGTTCTTC once TRBJ2-1 TRBD2 TRBV27
CASSEVLQNEQYF TGTGCCAGCAGTGAGGTATTACAGAACGAGCAGTACTTC - TRBJ2-7 - TRBV6-1
CASSPDREGLEQYF TGTGCCAGCTCACCCGACAGGGAGGGTCTCGAGCAGTACTTC - TRBJ2-7 - TRBV18
CASSGQQGAAISNEQFF TGTGCCAGCAGTGGACAACAGGGGGCAGCAATCAGTAATGAGCAGTTCTTC - TRBJ2-1 TRBD1 TRBV25-1
CATSFDSGANVLTF TGTGCCACCAGCTTCGACTCTGGGGCCAACGTCCTGACTTTC - TRBJ2-6 - TRBV15
CASTDGGFRDDTIYF TGTGCCAGCACCGATGGCGGATTCCGGGATGACACCATATATTTT - TRBJ1-3 - TRBV2